The 15 T cell receptor beta chains presented below share a single source sample, sequenced in a study of T cell repertoires in cytomegalovirus infection. TCRdb re-called the reads with MiXCR, one entry per CDR3 protein. This table has 200,000 or so distinct CDR3 sequences, approximately 20% appearing once. Sequenced input: PBMCs. The receptor source for this set is a human donor in good health (CMV status not recorded). Some clones in this sample may be carry-over from other donors' samples.

This clonotype has more than one count but fewer than ten. The chain joins TRBV7-9 to TRBJ2-5, with D perhaps matching TRBD2 (6 bases). This CDR3 has 15 amino acids. Trimming shortened V by 1 base and J by 3 bases, and 12 bases separated the two germline ends. Germline V lookup: CDR1 SEHNR, CDR2 FQNEAQ (reference sequence). CDR3 region: CASSLVGRGEETQYF. CDR3 nucleotides: TGTGCCAGCAGCTTAGTCGGGAGAGGGGAAGAGACCCAGTACTTC.

With respect to this clonotype: Being one base from a much bigger clone, this may be a read error. The V call is TRBV7-3, the J call TRBJ2-3, with 12 bases that match TRBD2. Looked up from germline, CDR1 is SGHTA and CDR2 is FQGTGA. CDR3 length equals 15 residues. In DNA form, the CDR3 reads TGTGCCAGCAGCCAGGGACTAGCGGGCACAGATCCGCAGTATTTT. Translating gives CASSQGLAGTDPQYF. Supplemented by reference TRBV7-3 and TRBJ2-3, the full variable domain reads GAGVSQTPSNKVTEKGKYVELRCDPISGHTALYWYRQSLGQGPEFLIYFQGTGAADDSGLPNDRFFAVRPEGSVSTLKIQRTERGDSAVYLCASSQGLAGTDPQYFGPGTRLTVL.

In its sample, this clonotype was seen a few times. The chain links TRBV19 to TRBJ2-3; TRBD2 might be the D (6 bases). The CDR3 totals 16 residues. The V and J ends lost 6 bases and 1 base respectively, with 17 bases between them. Germline V lookup: CDR1 LNHDA, CDR2 SQIVND (reference sequence). CDR3 protein: CASSERGGIGTDTQYF. The CDR3 bases are TGTGCCAGTAGCGAGAGAGGCGGGATTGGCACAGATACGCAGTATTTT.

The rearrangement links TRBV6-6 to TRBJ2-5, with 11 bases lining up with TRBD2. The length of the CDR3 is 16 residues. CDR1 is MNHNY and CDR2 is SVGAGI in the germline V gene (reference sequence). Trimming removed 6 bases from V and 5 bases from J; junction bases left unmatched: 11. The CDR3 region is CASSPGTSGSVETQYF. The CDR3 DNA reads TGTGCCAGCAGCCCCGGGACTAGCGGCTCTGTGGAGACCCAGTACTTC.

The V and J genes are TRBV29-1 and TRBJ2-1; 7 nucleotides align to TRBD1. Germline loops: CDR1 SQVTM, CDR2 ANQGSEA. With 7 bases clipped from V and 6 bases from J, the junction kept 6 bases outside the gene matches. CDR3 length: 12 residues. The CDR3 sequence is CSGTGTVNEQFF. CDR3 DNA: TGCAGCGGTACCGGGACAGTCAATGAGCAGTTCTTC.

This clonotype was seen ten or more times. The rearrangement joins TRBV6-6 to TRBJ2-7; 7 nucleotides match TRBD2. CDR1 is MNHNY, CDR2 SVGAGI, per germline (reference sequence). J was trimmed by 4 bases and V by 0 bases; bases with no gene match: 15. The CDR3 has 18 residues. The CDR3 bases are TGTGCCAGCAGTTACTCGATGGCCTGGGGGGGAACCCAGTACGAGCAGTACTTC. Protein: CASSYSMAWGGTQYEQYF.

In this sample, this clonotype turned up many times. The chain joins TRBV7-6 to TRBJ2-7; D gene unclear. This CDR3 has 16 amino acids. Trimming shortened V by 5 bases and J by 2 bases, and 19 bases separated the two germline ends. Per the germline V gene, CDR1 is SGHVS and CDR2 is FNYEAQ. The CDR3 bases are TGTGCCAGCAGCACAGCCACCCCCGGGCAACCCTACGAGCAGTACTTC. Its translation: CASSTATPGQPYEQYF.

The sample holds many counts of this clonotype. The V and J genes are TRBV7-2 and TRBJ1-2; no clear D gene. The CDR3 is 15 residues long. In germline, CDR1 is SGHTA, CDR2 FQGNSA. Trimming stripped 0 bases from V and 5 bases from J, with 13 bases between. CDR3 sequence (DNA): TGTGCCAGCAGCTTAGCCCCCCGGGATCTGTATGGCTACACCTTC. Translation: CASSLAPRDLYGYTF. The full variable domain, with the rest looked up from reference TRBV7-2 and TRBJ1-2, is GAGVSQSPSNKVTEKGKDVELRCDPISGHTALYWYRQSLGQGLEFLIYFQGNSAPDKSGLPSDRFSAERTGGSVSTLTIQRTQQEDSAVYLCASSLAPRDLYGYTFGSGTRLTVV.

V usage is TRBV24-1 and J usage is TRBJ2-1; 8 bases align to TRBD2. The CDR3 has 16 amino acids. Germline V gene lookup returns CDR1 KGHDR and CDR2 SFDVKD. The V segment lost 7 bases and the J segment 0 bases; nucleotides outside the gene matches: 7. CDR3 DNA sequence: TGTGCCACCAGCGACCGGGGGGGCAGCTCCTACAATGAGCAGTTCTTC. Residues: CATSDRGGSSYNEQFF.

V and J are TRBV28 and TRBJ2-7; D possibly corresponds to TRBD2 (6 bases). Trimming took 5 bases from V and 1 from J, leaving 15 bases between them. Germline V gives CDR1 MDHEN, CDR2 SYDVKM. The CDR3 has 15 residues. The CDR3 region is CASSGGGRKSYEQYF. The CDR3 DNA reads TGTGCCAGCAGTGGGGGAGGACGTAAGTCCTACGAGCAGTACTTC.

The chain links TRBV6-4 to TRBJ2-3; the D gene is possibly TRBD2 (6 bases). Germline V gives CDR1 MRHNA, CDR2 SNTAGT. CDR3 length: 15 residues. With 9 bases removed from V and 1 base from J, the gap between germline ends came to 17 bases. The CDR3 loop reads CARSPGSSGTDTQYF. The CDR3 coding sequence is TGTGCCAGAAGCCCCGGGAGTAGCGGCACAGATACGCAGTATTTT.

The V and J genes are TRBV20-1 and TRBJ2-1; D possibly uses TRBD1 or TRBD2 (5 bases each). CDR1 is DFQATT, CDR2 SNEGSKA, per germline (reference sequence). This CDR3 comprises 14 residues. The V and J ends lost 1 base and 5 bases respectively, with 12 bases between them. Here the CDR3 DNA reads TGCAGTGCTAGAGGGGAGAACAGGAACAATGAGCAGTTCTTC. It specifies CSARGENRNNEQFF.

This clonotype has at least ten counts. The CDR3 sequence: CASRTGTDSNQPQHF. DNA for the CDR3: TGTGCCAGCAGGACCGGGACAGATAGCAATCAGCCCCAGCATTTT. The chain recombines TRBV12-3 or TRBV12-4 with TRBJ1-5; the match to TRBD1 covers 7 bases. Losses at the gene ends were 6 bases for V and 0 bases for J; bases not matched to a gene: 5. This CDR3 is built from 15 residues.

The chain joins TRBV5-6 to TRBJ1-2; D is unclear. The CDR3 runs to 12 residues. Per germline, CDR1 SGHDT and CDR2 YYEEEE. With 5 bases removed from V and 8 bases from J, the gap between germline ends came to 13 bases. The CDR3 DNA reads TGTGCCAGCAGTTTTTCCGTAGGCGGCTACACCTTC. Its protein is CASSFSVGGYTF.

This clonotype showed up just a few times. This chain uses TRBV14 with TRBJ2-1, with 11 positions matching TRBD2. With V trimmed by 6 bases and J by 9 bases, 13 bases remained unmatched. Germline lookup yields CDR1 SGHDN and CDR2 FVKESK. CDR3 length: 16 residues. The CDR3 region is CASRATSGSLNREQFF. The CDR3 nucleotides read TGTGCCAGCAGAGCCACTAGCGGGAGTCTCAACCGTGAGCAGTTCTTC.